The 16 T cell receptor beta chains given below trace back to one sample, sequenced in a study of CD8 T cells in Susac syndrome. The RNA, 0.5 to 1 ug, was put through reverse transcription using random hexamers. One entry per CDR3 protein results from TCRdb running MiXCR on the immunoSEQ multiplex PCR reads. The table includes 250,000 to 300,000 distinct CDR3 sequences, about 91% detected once. Sequenced input: CD8+ T cells from PBMCs. The receptors were sampled from a human donor with multiple sclerosis.

The chain has TRBV4-1 and TRBJ2-5, with 10 bases matching TRBD2. V trimming: 5 bases; J trimming: 3 bases; junction bases outside the gene matches: 12. The length of the CDR3 is 17 residues. Germline CDR1 and CDR2: MGHRA and YSYEKL. CDR3 region: CASSSETSGGAEETQYF. The CDR3 DNA is TGCGCCAGCAGCAGCGAGACGAGCGGGGGGGCCGAAGAGACCCAGTACTTC.

The rearrangement links TRBV9 to TRBJ1-6; no firm D call. Germline V gene data show CDR1 as SGDLS and CDR2 as YYNGEE. The CDR3 has 15 amino acids. Trimming cost V 3 bases and J 3 bases, with 10 bases left between them. The CDR3 DNA is TGTGCCAGCAGCGGAGCCGACATCTATAATTCACCCCTCCACTTT. Translating gives CASSGADIYNSPLHF.

V is TRBV4-3 and J is TRBJ1-2; D unresolved. Looked up from germline, CDR1 is LGHNA and CDR2 is YSLEER. This CDR3 comprises 17 residues. V shed 4 bases and J shed 3 bases, with 21 bases lying between them. The CDR3 DNA sequence: TGCGCCAGCAGCCCCAATACTCACCCCCAAAAGGACTATGGCTACACCTTC. Translated: CASSPNTHPQKDYGYTF.

This clonotype was observed a single time. The chain links TRBV29-1 to TRBJ2-7; possible D gene TRBD2, 6 bases. The CDR3 covers 13 residues. Trimming left V 3 bases short and J 3 bases short, with 12 bases between. Germline loops: CDR1 SQVTM, CDR2 ANQGSEA. CDR3 DNA sequence: TGCAGCGTTGAGACGGGGGTAAACTACGAGCAGTACTTC. This encodes CSVETGVNYEQYF.

The rearrangement links TRBV6-2 or TRBV6-3 to TRBJ2-3; D perhaps matches TRBD1 (6 bases). V was clipped by 3 bases and J by 5 bases, with 21 bases between them. The V gene's germline CDR1 is MNHEY and CDR2 SVGEGT. The CDR3 is 17 residues long. The CDR3 is CASSYFRTVGVEDTQYF. CDR3 nucleotide sequence: TGTGCCAGCAGTTATTTTCGGACAGTTGGGGTCGAAGATACGCAGTATTTT.

The rearrangement joins TRBV29-1 to TRBJ1-2, with 7 bases fitting TRBD1. Trimming cost V 0 bases and J 7 bases; bases outside gene matches: 11. Germline V gives CDR1 SQVTM, CDR2 ANQGSEA. The length of the CDR3 is 15 residues. This CDR3 reads CSVEDVDRVEGGYTF. The CDR3 bases are TGCAGCGTTGAAGACGTCGACAGGGTGGAGGGTGGCTACACCTTC.

J is TRBJ2-5 and V is TRBV20-1, with a possible D match to TRBD2 (5 bases). Germline V lookup: CDR1 DFQATT, CDR2 SNEGSKA (reference sequence). This CDR3 has 14 residues. The V gene lost 6 bases and the J gene lost 2 bases, with 16 bases spanning the gap. In DNA form, the CDR3 reads TGCAGTGCCCTACCCACAGCGGTACAAGAGACCCAGTACTTC. This codes for CSALPTAVQETQYF.

The chain uses TRBV5-1 and TRBJ2-3; D gene unclear. V was shortened by 3 bases and J by 2 bases, with 10 bases between the two germline ends. The CDR3 totals 14 residues. Germline-derived CDR1 and CDR2 are SGHRS and YFSETQ. In nucleotides, the CDR3 is TGCGCCAGCAGCTCCCCAATTTACACAGATACGCAGTATTTT. Its translation is CASSSPIYTDTQYF.

V is TRBV7-8 and J is TRBJ2-3, with D unclear. The ends were cut back, 2 bases at V and 2 bases at J, with 8 bases in the middle. Germline V lookup: CDR1 SGHVS, CDR2 FQNEAQ. The CDR3 loop spans 14 amino acids. The CDR3 DNA is TGTGCCAGCAGCTTAAGCTCTTACACAGATACGCAGTATTTT. It translates to CASSLSSYTDTQYF.

V gene TRBV5-6 combines with J gene TRBJ2-1; 12 bases are a match to TRBD1. Germline lookup yields CDR1 SGHDT and CDR2 YYEEEE. The CDR3 extends over 15 amino acids. The junction had 4 bases not matched to a gene; V was cut back by 3 bases and J by 6 bases. DNA for the CDR3: TGTGCCAGCAGCTGGGGACAGGGGGCGGGCAATGAGCAGTTCTTC. It codes for CASSWGQGAGNEQFF.

The chain employs TRBV4-2 and TRBJ1-1; 10 bases fit TRBD1. V trimming: 1 base; J trimming: 3 bases; junction bases outside the gene matches: 2. The germline V gene has CDR1 LGHNA and CDR2 YNFKEQ. The CDR3 length is 15 residues. CDR3 nucleotides: TGTGCCAGCAGCCAAGTGGACAGGGGGGACACTGAAGCTTTCTTT. Amino acid sequence: CASSQVDRGDTEAFF.

This chain joins TRBV6-5 and TRBJ1-1; D gene ambiguous. The CDR3 totals 14 residues. With 8 bases removed from V and 1 base from J, the gap between germline ends came to 14 bases. CDR1 and CDR2 (germline): MNHEY, SVGAGI. CDR3: CASDYLEGNTEAFF. In DNA, the CDR3 is TGTGCCAGCGATTATCTTGAGGGGAACACTGAAGCTTTCTTT.

The chain links TRBV30 to TRBJ1-4, with 8 bases identical to TRBD1. There are 16 residues in the CDR3. Unmatched junction bases numbered 12, after V lost 1 base and J lost 8 bases. Germline CDR1 is GTSNPN and CDR2 is SVGIG (reference sequence). DNA for the CDR3: TGTGCCTGGAGTGCGACAGGGGAAGGTATAGAGGAAAAACTGTTTTTT. Protein product: CAWSATGEGIEEKLFF.

The rearrangement joins TRBV27 to TRBJ1-1; D gene uncertain. The CDR3 loop spans 15 amino acids. Germline CDR1 and CDR2: MNHEY and SMNVEV (reference sequence). V shed 3 bases and J shed 0 bases, with 11 bases lying between them. Here the CDR3 DNA reads TGTGCCAGCAGTTTCAGCAGCCTTTTGAACACTGAAGCTTTCTTT. It yields the protein CASSFSSLLNTEAFF.

The chain combines TRBV27 with TRBJ1-1; perhaps TRBD1 as D (6 bases). The CDR3 is 16 residues long. Trimming pared 3 bases from V and 4 bases from J, leaving 18 bases between. From germline, CDR1 is MNHEY and CDR2 SMNVEV (reference sequence). The CDR3 nucleotides read TGTGCCAGCAGTTTGAGCGGTTCGGGGGCCGGCACTGAAGCTTTCTTT. Its protein product is CASSLSGSGAGTEAFF.

The V call is TRBV19, the J call TRBJ2-7, with D perhaps assigned TRBD1 or TRBD2 (5 bases each). Germline lookup yields CDR1 LNHDA and CDR2 SQIVND (reference sequence). The CDR3 length is 12 residues. V was clipped by 3 bases and J by 4 bases, with 7 bases between them. Written as DNA, the CDR3 is TGTGCCAGTAGTATCTGGGGGTACGAGCAGTACTTC. Its protein is CASSIWGYEQYF.